This T cell receptor beta chain was sequenced for a study of blood T cells in healthy people across ages. Study conclusions and caveats: Naive T cell percentage showed a strong correlation with the diversity of TCR beta. It was held that the diversity estimates obtained from one million T cells were underestimates. When set beside aged donors, long-lived donors presented more naive CD4+ cells and higher diversity.

With each sample, at least 5 micrograms of total RNA were extracted. Primed by a sample-barcoded 5' primer and a J-beta primer mix, a second PCR proceeded for about 6 to 12 cycles. TCRdb used MiXCR to reprocess the 5' RACE reads, holding one entry per CDR3 protein. There are about 970,000 distinct CDR3 sequences in the sample; roughly 50% occur only once, and 20% to 25% lies in the top ten. With respect to this clonotype: Its antigen is not identified.

The V gene end was trimmed by 0 bases and the J gene end by 0 bases; junction bases not matched to a gene: 3. The CDR3 loop spans 18 amino acids. Germline V CDR1 and CDR2: SGHRS, YFSETQ. The chain links TRBV5-1 to TRBJ2-1; 13 nucleotides match TRBD2. The sample consisted of blood. The clonotype was recovered from a woman in her fifties or sixties in good health. CDR3 coding DNA: TGCGCCAGCAGCTTGGGACTAGCGGGAGGTATCTCCTACAATGAGCAGTTCTTC. Protein product: CASSLGLAGGISYNEQFF. The full variable domain, its missing parts supplied by reference TRBV5-1 and TRBJ2-1, is KAGVTQTPRYLIKTRGQQVTLSCSPISGHRSVSWYQQTPGQGLQFLFEYFSETQRNKGNFPGRFSGRQFSNSRSEMNVSTLELGDSALYLCASSLGLAGGISYNEQFFGPGTRLTVL.